This TCR beta chain appears in the sequencing data of a study of T-cell reconstitution after alpha-beta-depleted transplantation in children. As it was prepared, the TCRbeta library received unique molecular identifiers. TCRdb re-called the PCR reads with MiXCR, one entry per CDR3 protein. Counted here are about 420,000 distinct CDR3 sequences, approximately 11% occurring once; the ten biggest clones make up about 5%. There are 19 residues in the CDR3. Germline-derived CDR1 and CDR2 are SGDLS and YYNGEE. Between the trimmed V and J ends, which lost 0 bases and 0 bases, there was a span of 19 bases. This clonotype was detected many times.

The chain is built from TRBV9 and TRBJ2-1; D ambiguous. Material: PBMCs from the stem cell graft donor, obtained from the stem cell graft. The clonotype comes from a human donor who donated a stem cell graft to a child with acute myeloid leukemia. Here the CDR3 reads CASSVEPKGPQGSYNEQFF. The CDR3 nucleotides read TGTGCCAGCAGCGTAGAACCCAAGGGTCCTCAAGGCTCCTACAATGAGCAGTTCTTC.